The rows below give T cell receptor beta chains drawn from one sample of a study of blood T cell repertoires in COVID-19. The assay was immunoSEQ multiplex PCR, and TCRdb's table has in-frame clones only and misses some. The table lists about 44,000 clones, 80% to 90% of them singletons. The material sequenced was peripheral blood. The receptor source for this set is a human donor in a cohort sampled during active COVID-19. CDR3s include the opening cysteine and the closing phenylalanine or tryptophan. The order of the fields is V gene, clone size, J gene, D gene, CDR3 DNA, CDR3 protein. D genes are given only for firm matches. A row's size may be missing; if present it is once, few, many or a size class.

TRBV6-5	.	TRBJ1-2	.	TGTGCCAGCAGTTCACCGACAGCTAACTATGGCTACACCTTC	CASSSPTANYGYTF
TRBV6-2/TRBV6-3	.	TRBJ1-5	.	TGTGCCAGCAGTAGCTATAACAGGGCCAATCAGCCCCAGCATTTT	CASSSYNRANQPQHF
TRBV7-9	.	TRBJ1-2	.	TGTGCCAGCAGTATAACGGCGGGCTATGGCTACACCTTC	CASSITAGYGYTF
TRBV10-3	.	TRBJ2-7	.	TGTGCCATCAGTGAGTCGCCTGTGGGAGTGTCCTCCTACGAGCAGTACTTC	CAISESPVGVSSYEQYF
TRBV5-6	.	TRBJ2-1	.	TGTGCCAGCAGCTTGGTTGCTCCCACGCTCAGCTCCTACAATGAGCAGTTCTTC	CASSLVAPTLSSYNEQFF
TRBV11-2	.	TRBJ1-1	.	TGTGCCAGCAGCTCCCAAGGAGCAATGAACACTGAAGCTTTCTTT	CASSSQGAMNTEAFF
TRBV6-1	.	TRBJ2-2	TRBD2	TGTGCCAGCAGTGAAGGACTAGCGGGTGGGGAGCTGTTTTTT	CASSEGLAGGELFF
TRBV28	.	TRBJ2-7	TRBD1	TGTGCCAGCCTGCGGGACAGGGTTTCCTACGAGCAGTACTTC	CASLRDRVSYEQYF
TRBV7-9	.	TRBJ2-5	TRBD2	TGTGCCAGCAGCTTAGGAACTAGCGGGAGGTCTCAAGAGACCCAGTACTTC	CASSLGTSGRSQETQYF
TRBV7-2	.	TRBJ2-2	.	TGTGCCAGCAGCTCCTGGACTAACACCGGGGAGCTGTTTTTT	CASSSWTNTGELFF
TRBV19	.	TRBJ1-4	.	TGTGCCAGTAGTCCTGGGACAACGAAGGCAAATGAAAAACTGTTTTTT	CASSPGTTKANEKLFF
TRBV7-2	once	TRBJ2-1	TRBD2	TGTGCCAGCAGCATCAGAACCAGCGGGAGTATGGAGGGGTTCTTC	CASSIRTSGSMEGFF
TRBV28	.	TRBJ1-2	TRBD1	TGTGCCAGCAGTTGGGGACAGGGGGTTCTGTTAGGGCATGGCTACACCTTC	CASSWGQGVLLGHGYTF
TRBV9	.	TRBJ2-1	.	TGTGCCAGCAGCGTAGGACTAAACAATGAGCAGTTCTTC	CASSVGLNNEQFF
TRBV11-2	.	TRBJ2-3	.	TGTGCCAGCAGCTTAGGTCTGGGGGCCAGGACAGATACGCAGTATTTT	CASSLGLGARTDTQYF
TRBV7-8	.	TRBJ2-3	TRBD2	TGTGCCAGCAGCTTAGGCCGGACTAGCTCATTCGCAGATACGCAGTATTTT	CASSLGRTSSFADTQYF
TRBV2	once	TRBJ1-4	.	TGTGCCAGCGTTACAGGGAAAGGTGAAAAACTGTTTTTT	CASVTGKGEKLFF
TRBV6-2/TRBV6-3	.	TRBJ2-1	.	TGTGCCAGCAGTTACGTGGGAGGGGGGTCCTACAATGAGCAGTTCTTC	CASSYVGGGSYNEQFF
TRBV28	.	TRBJ1-5	TRBD1	TGTGCCAGCACCGGACAGGGGTTTGACAATCAGCCCCAGCATTTT	CASTGQGFDNQPQHF
TRBV27	.	TRBJ2-5	.	TGTGCCAGCAGTTTTTCTTGGACAAGCCAAGAGACCCAGTACTTC	CASSFSWTSQETQYF
TRBV19	.	TRBJ1-5	.	TGTGCCAGTAGTATGTTGGGGCAGGGAGGACAGCCCCAGCATTTT	CASSMLGQGGQPQHF
TRBV30	few	TRBJ2-7	TRBD1	TGTGCCTGGAGTGTAGGGGACAGGGGCAACAACGAGCAGTACTTC	CAWSVGDRGNNEQYF
TRBV5-1	.	TRBJ2-7	.	TGCGCCAGCAGCCAGGACAGAGAGCAGTACTTC	CASSQDREQYF
TRBV7-9	.	TRBJ2-1	TRBD2	TGTGCCAGCAGCTCAGGGATCGGGCGGGAGAGCTCCTACAATGAGCAGTTCTTC	CASSSGIGRESSYNEQFF
TRBV19	.	TRBJ1-1	TRBD1	TGTGCCAGTAGTACCAGCGGGACAGGGGGGTCGGACACTGAAGCTTTCTTT	CASSTSGTGGSDTEAFF
TRBV7-8	.	TRBJ1-5	.	TGTGCCAGCAGCTTATTCAGCCGGAGAGGGAATAGAGGTCAGCCCCAGCATTTT	CASSLFSRRGNRGQPQHF
TRBV5-1	.	TRBJ2-5	TRBD1	TGCGCCAGCAGCTTAGCCCCCAGGGGGCAAGAGACCCAGTACTTC	CASSLAPRGQETQYF
TRBV18	.	TRBJ2-5	.	TGTGCCAGCTCACCAACTGGGCGGGTCCGGGGGAAGGAGACCCAGTACTTC	CASSPTGRVRGKETQYF
TRBV6-4	.	TRBJ1-1	.	TGTGCCAGCAGTGACGGCCCGAACACTGAAGCTTTCTTT	CASSDGPNTEAFF
TRBV6-6	.	TRBJ2-3	TRBD1	TGTGCCAGCAGGGGGACAGGCACAGATACGCAGTATTTT	CASRGTGTDTQYF
TRBV2	.	TRBJ2-5	TRBD2	TGTGCCAGCAGTGGCGCGGGAGCCCACCGCGGGACCCAGTACTTC	CASSGAGAHRGTQYF
TRBV14	.	TRBJ2-5	TRBD2	TGTGCCAGCAGCCAAAGGACTGGGTTGGGACTAGTAGAGACCCAGTACTTC	CASSQRTGLGLVETQYF
TRBV18	.	TRBJ2-2	TRBD2	TGTGCCAGCTCACGGACTAGCGGGAGTTTCACCGGGGAGCTGTTTTTT	CASSRTSGSFTGELFF
TRBV7-3	.	TRBJ2-2	TRBD2	TGTGCCAGCAGGGCCGCGGGACTAGGTTTCACCGGGGAGCTGTTTTTT	CASRAAGLGFTGELFF
TRBV30	.	TRBJ2-7	TRBD1	TGTGCCTGGAGTGTAGTACAGGGGGACTACGAGCAGTACTTC	CAWSVVQGDYEQYF
TRBV6-2/TRBV6-3	.	TRBJ2-4	.	TGTGCCAGCAGCTCAATCCTTAACGGGGGAGGCATAGCCAAAAACATTCAGTACTTC	CASSSILNGGGIAKNIQYF
TRBV5-4	.	TRBJ2-5	TRBD2	TGTGCCAGCAGCTTGGGCGGGAGGGGCGGCGAGACCCAGTACTTC	CASSLGGRGGETQYF